These 11 T cell receptor beta chains originate from one sample sequenced in a study of blood T cell repertoires in COVID-19. TCRdb's copy holds only in-frame clones and misses some; the assay was immunoSEQ multiplex PCR. The table lists over 15,000 clones, about 91% of them singletons, with roughly 8.3% in the top ten. The specimen was peripheral blood. The receptor set was obtained from a human donor in a cohort sampled during active COVID-19. The donor label of this sample is uncertain.

The V call is TRBV2, the J call TRBJ1-5; TRBD1 might be the D (5 bases). Trimming removed 2 bases at V and 4 bases at J, with 12 bases between. Germline V CDR1 and CDR2: SNHLY, FYNNEI. The CDR3 contains 15 residues. Written as DNA, the CDR3 is TGTGCCAGCAGTGAATCGGGGGTACGGAATCAGCCCCAGCATTTT. Translation: CASSESGVRNQPQHF.

The J gene is TRBJ2-1, the V gene TRBV6-1; D possibly corresponds to TRBD1 (6 bases). The CDR3 totals 15 residues. Per the germline V gene, CDR1 is MNHNS and CDR2 is SASEGT. Trimming took 2 bases from V and 9 from J, leaving 17 bases between them. The DNA of the CDR3 is TGTGCCAGCAGTGAAAAGGGCAGGGGACCCTTTGAGCAGTTCTTC. This translates into CASSEKGRGPFEQFF.

The chain couples TRBV5-6 to TRBJ2-3; 12 bases fit TRBD2. Germline trimming cut 3 bases from V and 3 bases from J; bases unmatched to any gene: 5. CDR1 and CDR2 from the germline V gene are SGHDT and YYEEEE. There are 16 residues in the CDR3. CDR3 bases: TGTGCCAGCAGCTCCCCTAGCGGGAGGGGGACAGATACGCAGTATTTT. Protein product: CASSSPSGRGTDTQYF.

The V call is TRBV2, the J call TRBJ1-5; TRBD1 is a possible D gene (6 bases). This CDR3 spans 15 amino acids. The germline gives CDR1 SNHLY, CDR2 FYNNEI. The V end was cut by 5 bases, the J end by 0 bases, with 11 bases between. CDR3 region: CASSYTGISNQPQHF. The CDR3 DNA follows: TGTGCCAGCAGTTACACAGGGATTAGCAATCAGCCCCAGCATTTT.

This clone appeared once. The V gene is TRBV9, the J gene TRBJ2-3, with D possibly matching TRBD1 (5 bases). The V and J ends lost 0 bases and 6 bases respectively, with 8 bases between them. The CDR3 extends over 13 amino acids. CDR1 SGDLS and CDR2 YYNGEE come from the germline V gene. CDR3 residues: CASSVVGADTQYF. The CDR3 bases are TGTGCCAGCAGCGTAGTAGGGGCGGATACGCAGTATTTT.

The chain joins TRBV28 to TRBJ2-7; no firm D call. The CDR3 covers 12 residues. CDR1 is MDHEN, CDR2 SYDVKM, per germline. V lost 6 bases and J 2 bases, leaving 8 bases between the germline ends. The CDR3 nucleotides are TGTGCCAGCAGGTCGGTCACCTACGAGCAGTACTTC. Residues: CASRSVTYEQYF.

The chain is built from TRBV14 and TRBJ2-1; 12 nucleotides match TRBD2. The CDR3 runs 14 residues. V dropped 4 bases and J dropped 10; count of bases not matched to a gene: 5. The V gene's germline CDR1 is SGHDN and CDR2 FVKESK. CDR3 region: CASSPRLAGAEQFF. CDR3 DNA: TGTGCCAGCAGCCCCCGACTAGCGGGAGCCGAGCAGTTCTTC.

This chain joins TRBV2 and TRBJ2-3, with 9 bases lining up with TRBD2. V shed 5 bases and J 0 bases; nucleotides not matched to a gene: 3. CDR3 length: 15 amino acids. Germline CDR1 reads SNHLY; CDR2 reads FYNNEI. The CDR3 bases are TGTGCCAGCAGTCCTACTAGCGGGAGCACAGATACGCAGTATTTT. Protein: CASSPTSGSTDTQYF.

CDR3 amino acids: CASSRGVSGDTDTQYF. For the CDR3, the DNA is TGTGCCAGCAGTCGTGGTGTTAGCGGGGACACAGATACGCAGTATTTT. The chain links TRBV27 to TRBJ2-3, with TRBD2 matching over 8 bases. The length of the CDR3 is 16 residues. The junction had 9 bases not matched to a gene; V was cut back by 5 bases and J by 2 bases. Germline lookup yields CDR1 MNHEY and CDR2 SMNVEV (reference sequence).

This sequence joins TRBV19 and TRBJ2-7, with TRBD1 as a possible D gene (5 bases). The CDR3 sequence is 14 residues long. Germline lookup yields CDR1 LNHDA and CDR2 SQIVND (reference sequence). Trimming left V 8 bases short and J 0 bases short, with 14 bases between. The CDR3 sequence: CASGAAQYSYEQYF. The CDR3, as DNA: TGTGCCAGTGGGGCCGCACAGTACTCCTACGAGCAGTACTTC.

V and J are TRBV2 and TRBJ1-2; 7 bases are a match to TRBD1. V was pared by 1 base and J by 8 bases, with 1 base of the junction left unmatched. Germline V CDR1 and CDR2: SNHLY, FYNNEI. CDR3 length: 12 residues. CDR3 in amino acids: CASSEDRGGYTF. CDR3 DNA sequence: TGTGCCAGCAGTGAAGACAGGGGCGGCTACACCTTC.